The 30 T cell receptor beta chains listed next were all sequenced from one sample in a study of blood T cell repertoires in COVID-19. Some clones are missing from TCRdb's copy, which holds only in-frame ones; the method was immunoSEQ multiplex PCR. Of about 81,000 clones detected, around 88% appear once; the ten largest clones hold nearly 5%. Material for sequencing was peripheral blood. These TCRs come from a woman of 80 years or more with acute or convalescent COVID-19.

The rearrangement uses TRBV15 and TRBJ2-1; 10 bases fit TRBD2. Germline CDR1 and CDR2: LNHNV and YYDKDF (reference sequence). The CDR3 runs to 17 residues. The junction had 7 bases not matched to a gene; V was cut back by 1 base and J by 4 bases. CDR3: CATSRGWSSGRYNEQFF. In nucleotides, the CDR3 is TGTGCCACCAGCAGAGGTTGGAGTAGCGGGAGGTACAATGAGCAGTTCTTC.

The chain has TRBV7-2 and TRBJ2-5; 7 bases agree with TRBD2. The germline gives CDR1 SGHTA, CDR2 FQGNSA. The V segment lost 5 bases and the J segment 1 base; nucleotides outside the gene matches: 4. The CDR3 has 14 residues. The CDR3 spells CASSPLATQETQYF. In nucleotides, the CDR3 is TGTGCCAGCAGCCCACTAGCGACCCAAGAGACCCAGTACTTC.

V and J are TRBV4-1 and TRBJ2-7; 11 nucleotides line up with TRBD2. Looked up from germline, CDR1 is MGHRA and CDR2 is YSYEKL. The CDR3 has 16 amino acids. The junction had 7 bases not matched to a gene; V was cut back by 2 bases and J by 4 bases. CDR3 sequence reads: CASSQLLAGGPYEQYF. In DNA, the CDR3 is TGCGCCAGCAGCCAACTCTTAGCGGGAGGGCCTTACGAGCAGTACTTC.

The V and J genes are TRBV10-3 and TRBJ2-3; D uncertain. The CDR3 covers 12 residues. The V end lost 4 bases, the J end lost 2 bases, and 4 bases lay between the germline ends. CDR1 is ENHRY and CDR2 is SYGVKD in the germline V gene. The CDR3 sequence: CAISGVTDTQYF. The CDR3 bases are TGTGCCATCAGTGGCGTCACAGATACGCAGTATTTT.

This chain joins TRBV27 and TRBJ1-5; TRBD1 matches 8 bases. This CDR3 is built from 20 residues. Losses at the gene ends were 6 bases for V and 0 bases for J; bases not matched to a gene: 19. Germline V gene sequence: CDR1 MNHEY, CDR2 SMNVEV (reference sequence). The CDR3 sequence is CASSPSFKGQGSSSNQPQHF. For the CDR3, the DNA is TGTGCCAGCAGCCCCTCCTTTAAAGGACAGGGAAGCTCTAGCAATCAGCCCCAGCATTTT.

The chain uses TRBV7-9 and TRBJ2-4, with a possible D match to TRBD2 (7 bases). Germline assignment: CDR1 SEHNR and CDR2 FQNEAQ (reference sequence). Trimming pared 5 bases from V and 0 bases from J, leaving 11 bases between. This CDR3 spans 15 amino acids. The CDR3 spells CASSPGGQAKNIQYF. DNA of the CDR3: TGTGCCAGCAGCCCGGGGGGCCAAGCCAAAAACATTCAGTACTTC.

The rearrangement uses TRBV19 and TRBJ2-1, with TRBD2 identical over 12 bases. After removal of 2 bases from V and 3 bases from J, the junction contained 8 bases not matched to a gene. Per germline, CDR1 LNHDA and CDR2 SQIVND (reference sequence). The CDR3 loop spans 18 amino acids. CDR3 in amino acids: CASSILTSGSRFYNEQFF. In nucleotides, the CDR3 is TGTGCCAGTAGTATATTGACTAGCGGGAGTCGTTTCTACAATGAGCAGTTCTTC.

This clone was seen only once. The chain recombines TRBV6-2 or TRBV6-3 with TRBJ1-2; 7 positions agree with TRBD1. J lost 4 bases, V lost 6 bases, and 5 bases had no gene match. In germline, CDR1 is MNHEY, CDR2 SVGEGT. This CDR3 is built from 13 residues. The CDR3 here is CASSPTGTYGYTF. The CDR3 DNA reads TGTGCCAGCAGCCCGACAGGGACCTATGGCTACACCTTC.

This chain connects TRBV5-1 to TRBJ1-4; 7 nucleotides line up with TRBD1. V was clipped by 0 bases and J by 0 bases; unmatched bases: 2. Germline loops: CDR1 SGHRS, CDR2 YFSETQ. The CDR3 length is 16 residues. DNA of the CDR3: TGCGCCAGCAGCTTGGATGGACAGGCAACTAATGAAAAACTGTTTTTT. Translating it yields CASSLDGQATNEKLFF.

This chain links TRBV7-3 with TRBJ2-5; the D gene is possibly TRBD2 (6 bases). The ends were cut back, 1 base at V and 3 bases at J, with 15 bases in the middle. The CDR3 runs 16 residues. Per the germline V gene, CDR1 is SGHTA and CDR2 is FQGTGA. The CDR3 reads CASSLKVAEKKETQYF. As DNA, the CDR3 is TGTGCCAGCAGCTTAAAAGTAGCGGAGAAAAAAGAGACCCAGTACTTC. The full variable domain, with the rest looked up from reference TRBV7-3 and TRBJ2-5, is GAGVSQTPSNKVTEKGKYVELRCDPISGHTALYWYRQSLGQGPEFLIYFQGTGAADDSGLPNDRFFAVRPEGSVSTLKIQRTERGDSAVYLCASSLKVAEKKETQYFGPGTRLLVL.

In its sample, this clone was seen a few times. J is TRBJ1-1 and V is TRBV9, with D perhaps matching TRBD1 (6 bases). Germline CDR1 and CDR2: SGDLS and YYNGEE. This CDR3 has 16 amino acids. Trimming cost V 4 bases and J 3 bases, with 19 bases left between them. The chain's CDR3 is CASSPNTPRGDTEAFF. CDR3 DNA: TGTGCCAGCAGCCCAAACACTCCCAGGGGAGACACTGAAGCTTTCTTT. The complete variable domain, with remaining parts taken from reference TRBV9 and TRBJ1-1, reads DSGVTQTPKHLITATGQRVTLRCSPRSGDLSVYWYQQSLDQGLQFLIQYYNGEERAKGNILERFSAQQFPDLHSELNLSSLELGDSALYFCASSPNTPRGDTEAFFGQGTRLTVV.

The chain has TRBV6-2 or TRBV6-3 and TRBJ2-3; 15 positions agree with TRBD2. The CDR3 totals 17 residues. In germline, CDR1 is MNHEY, CDR2 SVGEGT. The V and J ends lost 2 bases and 4 bases, in that order; junction bases with no gene match: 4. The DNA for the CDR3 is TGTGCCAGCAGTTACCCGGGACTAGCGGGAGGATCAGATACGCAGTATTTT. Translating it yields CASSYPGLAGGSDTQYF.

The chain recombines TRBV20-1 with TRBJ2-7, with 7 bases identical to TRBD2. This CDR3 is built from 11 residues. The germline V gene encodes CDR1 DFQATT and CDR2 SNEGSKA (reference sequence). J lost 4 bases, V lost 7 bases, and 4 bases had no gene match. This CDR3 reads CSVREAYEQYF. The CDR3 nucleotides are TGCAGTGTCCGGGAGGCTTACGAGCAGTACTTC.

The chain joins TRBV12-5 to TRBJ2-1, with 12 nucleotides matching TRBD2. Germline V gene data show CDR1 as LGHNT and CDR2 as FRNRAP. V gave up 3 bases and J gave up 1 base; unmatched junction bases: 1. CDR3 length equals 16 residues. CDR3 in amino acids: CASGFGLAGSYNEQFF. CDR3 in DNA: TGTGCTAGTGGTTTCGGACTAGCGGGATCCTACAATGAGCAGTTCTTC.

The chain uses TRBV7-3 and TRBJ2-3; TRBD2 aligns across 9 bases. The V and J ends lost 1 base and 3 bases, in that order; junction bases with no gene match: 2. This CDR3 spans 15 amino acids. CDR1 is SGHTA, CDR2 FQGTGA, per germline. CDR3 in DNA: TGTGCCAGCAGCTTAAGCGGGGGGGCAACAGATACGCAGTATTTT. It codes for CASSLSGGATDTQYF.

The table lists this clone with a count of one. This chain links TRBV7-6 with TRBJ1-1; no clear D gene. V lost 4 bases and J 1 base, leaving 16 bases between the germline ends. There are 16 residues in the CDR3. Germline CDR1 is SGHVS and CDR2 is FNYEAQ. CDR3 DNA sequence: TGTGCCAGCAGCTCCCTTACACCCGAAAGGAACACTGAAGCTTTCTTT. Translating gives CASSSLTPERNTEAFF.

This sequence joins TRBV19 and TRBJ1-1; the D gene is possibly TRBD1 (6 bases). This CDR3 comprises 14 residues. CDR1 and CDR2 (germline): LNHDA, SQIVND (reference sequence). V gave up 2 bases and J gave up 11 bases, with 18 bases separating them. CDR3 bases: TGTGCCAGTAGTATATTGGCAGGACAGCTTCGGGCTTTCTTT. This encodes CASSILAGQLRAFF.

The V call is TRBV19, the J call TRBJ2-3; 8 bases agree with TRBD2. Germline V gives CDR1 LNHDA, CDR2 SQIVND (reference sequence). V lost 7 bases, J lost 6 bases, and 12 bases stayed unmatched. CDR3 length equals 15 residues. CDR3 DNA sequence: TGTGCCAGTAAGGGGGTGCGGGAGGTACCCGATACGCAGTATTTT. This sequence encodes CASKGVREVPDTQYF.

This clone was counted a single time. The gene calls are TRBV3-1 (or the pseudogene TRBV3-2) and TRBJ2-7; D remains ambiguous. Germline V gives CDR1 LGHDT, CDR2 YNNKEL (reference sequence). V was trimmed by 2 bases and J by 3 bases, leaving 5 bases between them. The CDR3 consists of 12 residues. The CDR3 bases are TGTGCCAGCAGCCAACGGAGCTACGAGCAGTACTTC. Its translation: CASSQRSYEQYF.

The chain has TRBV6-5 and TRBJ2-5; possibly TRBD1 for D (6 bases). Germline V gives CDR1 MNHEY, CDR2 SVGAGI. Trimming cost V 6 bases and J 5 bases, with 16 bases left between them. The CDR3 spans 14 residues. The CDR3 DNA is TGTGCCAGCAGCACTACAGGGCTATGGGAGACCCAGTACTTC. This gives the protein CASSTTGLWETQYF.

This chain uses TRBV10-1 with TRBJ1-1, with D hard to call. From germline, CDR1 is WNHNN and CDR2 SYGVQD (reference sequence). V lost 3 bases and J 2 bases, leaving 7 bases between the germline ends. CDR3 size: 13 residues. This CDR3 reads CASSEKLNTEAFF. CDR3 DNA sequence: TGCGCCAGCAGTGAAAAGCTAAACACTGAAGCTTTCTTT.

This clone was detected a few times. V usage is TRBV30 and J usage is TRBJ2-6; D is unresolved. V gave up 1 base and J gave up 0 bases, with 4 bases separating them. CDR1 and CDR2 from the germline V gene are GTSNPN and SVGIG (reference sequence). CDR3 length: 14 amino acids. The CDR3 is CAWSGSSGANVLTF. CDR3 nucleotide sequence: TGTGCCTGGAGTGGGAGCTCTGGGGCCAACGTCCTGACTTTC.

The V gene is TRBV6-1, the J gene TRBJ2-7; TRBD1 aligns across 7 bases. The V gene's germline CDR1 is MNHNS and CDR2 SASEGT. V dropped 4 bases and J dropped 3; count of bases not matched to a gene: 15. This CDR3 contains 17 residues. The CDR3 spells CASSGSTGNAPFYEQYF. The DNA for the CDR3 is TGTGCCAGCAGTGGTTCGACAGGGAACGCGCCATTCTACGAGCAGTACTTC.

The chain combines TRBV7-9 with TRBJ2-3; TRBD1 might be the D (6 bases). V lost 3 bases to trimming and J lost 0 bases, with 10 bases between them. Looked up from germline, CDR1 is SEHNR and CDR2 is FQNEAQ (reference sequence). There are 15 residues in the CDR3. The CDR3 loop reads CASSFSRGSTDTQYF. In DNA form, the CDR3 reads TGTGCCAGCAGCTTCAGTAGGGGGAGCACAGATACGCAGTATTTT.

This clone was counted once. The rearrangement uses TRBV7-2 and TRBJ1-5, with a weak D call TRBD1 (6 bases). Trimming removed 5 bases at V and 6 bases at J, with 17 bases between. Germline V gene sequence: CDR1 SGHTA, CDR2 FQGNSA. CDR3 size: 15 residues. The CDR3 sequence: CASSHQGQGVQPQHF. In nucleotides, the CDR3 is TGTGCCAGCAGCCACCAGGGGCAGGGTGTTCAGCCCCAGCATTTT.

V and J are TRBV7-6 and TRBJ2-5, with 7 bases lining up with TRBD2. Germline V gives CDR1 SGHVS, CDR2 FNYEAQ. The trim removed 1 base at V and 5 bases at J, leaving 4 bases unmatched. The CDR3 is 14 amino acids. CDR3 region: CASSLGGGLETQYF. The DNA for the CDR3 is TGTGCCAGCAGCTTAGGGGGGGGACTGGAGACCCAGTACTTC.

The CDR3 coding sequence is TGTGCCAGCAGTGACCGGGACAGGGGGCGAGCCGCGGCTTTCTTT. Amino acids: CASSDRDRGRAAAFF. The chain joins TRBV25-1 to TRBJ1-1, with 12 bases identical to TRBD1. V gave up 3 bases and J gave up 11 bases; unmatched junction bases: 10. Per the germline V gene, CDR1 is MGHDK and CDR2 is SYGVNS. The CDR3 has 15 amino acids.

V usage is TRBV19 and J usage is TRBJ2-7, with 7 bases identical to TRBD1. The germline V gene encodes CDR1 LNHDA and CDR2 SQIVND (reference sequence). Unmatched junction bases numbered 5, after V lost 3 bases and J lost 6 bases. There are 13 residues in the CDR3. The CDR3 bases are TGTGCCAGTAGTATTACAGGGGCCAGCGAGCAGTACTTC. It encodes CASSITGASEQYF. The variable domain in full, completed from reference TRBV19 and TRBJ2-7, reads DGGITQSPKYLFRKEGQNVTLSCEQNLNHDAMYWYRQDPGQGLRLIYYSQIVNDFQKGDIAEGYSVSREKKESFPLTVTSAQKNPTAFYLCASSITGASEQYFGPGTRLTVT.

This clone has only one observation. This chain joins TRBV6-5 and TRBJ2-1; 11 bases line up with TRBD2. The junction had 3 bases not matched to a gene; V was cut back by 2 bases and J by 6 bases. The CDR3 loop spans 15 amino acids. Germline CDR1 is MNHEY and CDR2 is SVGAGI. This CDR3 reads CASSYTSGSFNEQFF. CDR3 DNA sequence: TGTGCCAGCAGTTACACTAGCGGGAGTTTCAATGAGCAGTTCTTC.

This chain joins TRBV19 and TRBJ2-1; D is possibly TRBD1 (6 bases). Trimming pared 5 bases from V and 2 bases from J, leaving 13 bases between. The germline V gene has CDR1 LNHDA and CDR2 SQIVND (reference sequence). This CDR3 comprises 15 residues. The chain's CDR3 is CASSHHRVPYNEQFF. In nucleotides, the CDR3 is TGTGCCAGTAGTCACCACAGGGTTCCCTACAATGAGCAGTTCTTC.